This entry lists 26 T cell receptor beta chains sequenced from one sample in a study of CD8 T cells in ankylosing spondylitis. MiXCR, applied by TCRdb to the 5' RACE reads, yields one record per CDR3 protein. The sample yields 250,000 to 350,000 distinct CDR3 sequences, less than 25% seen once. Sequencing was carried out using blood, either unsorted or a sorted T cell fraction (not recorded which). Receptor source: a female donor with ankylosing spondylitis or in good health (not recorded which).

The chain is built from TRBV10-3 and TRBJ1-4, with 8 bases identical to TRBD1. The CDR3 totals 15 residues. Germline V gene sequence: CDR1 ENHRY, CDR2 SYGVKD. CDR3 amino acids: CATRDRTLTNEKLFF. For the CDR3, the DNA is TGTGCAACCCGGGACAGGACATTAACTAATGAAAAACTGTTTTTT.

This clonotype was seen only a few times. J is TRBJ2-5 and V is TRBV20-1; D uncertain. Trimming left V 0 bases short and J 4 bases short, with 9 bases between. Germline values: CDR1 DFQATT, CDR2 SNEGSKA (reference sequence). The CDR3 has 13 residues. In nucleotides, the CDR3 is TGCAGTGCTAGAGATACCGGGCTAGAGACCCAGTACTTC. Translating it yields CSARDTGLETQYF.

This clonotype turned up a few times. This chain links TRBV6-2 or TRBV6-3 with TRBJ2-1, with TRBD1 matching over 9 bases. The CDR3 contains 20 residues. Trimming at V came to 0 bases and at J to 8 bases, leaving 20 bases not matched to a gene. The germline CDR1 and CDR2 sequences are MNHEY and SVGEGT. This CDR3 reads CASSYSRDRGRRKSIDEQFF. DNA of the CDR3: TGTGCCAGCAGTTACTCGCGAGACAGGGGGAGGCGGAAAAGTATCGATGAGCAGTTCTTC.

This chain links TRBV2 with TRBJ2-5; D possibly matches TRBD1 or TRBD2 (5 bases each). This CDR3 is built from 15 residues. V lost 3 bases and J 5 bases, leaving 16 bases between the germline ends. From germline, CDR1 is SNHLY and CDR2 FYNNEI. The CDR3 DNA follows: TGTGCCAGCAGTGACCCCGAGGGGATCCGGGAGACCCAGTACTTC. Translated: CASSDPEGIRETQYF.

This clonotype was recorded at least ten times. V and J are TRBV20-1 and TRBJ1-1, with D uncertain. Germline V gene lookup returns CDR1 DFQATT and CDR2 SNEGSKA (reference sequence). The CDR3 is 13 amino acids. V lost 3 bases and J lost 3, with 11 bases in between. The CDR3 coding sequence is TGCAGTGCTAGCCTCCACATTGACACTGAAGCTTTCTTT. Translating gives CSASLHIDTEAFF.

This clonotype was picked up a small number of times. V usage is TRBV6-6 and J usage is TRBJ2-1; 9 nucleotides match TRBD1. Losses at the gene ends were 2 bases for V and 8 bases for J; bases not matched to a gene: 1. In germline, CDR1 is MNHNY, CDR2 SVGAGI (reference sequence). The CDR3 length is 13 residues. CDR3 sequence reads: CASSYRTGDEQFF. The CDR3 coding sequence is TGTGCCAGCAGTTACCGGACAGGGGATGAGCAGTTCTTC.

The chain carries TRBV7-6 and TRBJ1-4; 7 nucleotides align to TRBD1. Germline CDR1 SGHVS, CDR2 FNYEAQ. The CDR3 extends over 15 amino acids. After removal of 5 bases from V and 8 bases from J, the junction contained 11 bases not matched to a gene. This chain's CDR3 is CASSRTRGIGEKLFF. For the CDR3, the DNA is TGTGCCAGCAGCCGTACCAGGGGGATAGGGGAAAAACTGTTTTTT.

The V and J genes are TRBV10-3 and TRBJ2-7; 7 bases line up with TRBD2. Germline V gene data show CDR1 as ENHRY and CDR2 as SYGVKD. With V trimmed by 2 bases and J by 2 bases, 6 bases remained unmatched. This CDR3 contains 15 residues. The CDR3 region has the DNA TGTGCCATCAGTGAGGAGGCTAGCGGAACCTACGAGCAGTACTTC. Its translation: CAISEEASGTYEQYF.

J is TRBJ1-1 and V is TRBV29-1, with 7 bases that match TRBD1. The V gene's germline CDR1 is SQVTM and CDR2 ANQGSEA. V gave up 4 bases and J gave up 7 bases; unmatched junction bases: 9. The CDR3 has 13 residues. CDR3 coding DNA: TGCAGCGTTGGAGCCCTACAGGGGAATGAAGCTTTCTTT. Amino acid sequence: CSVGALQGNEAFF.

The rearrangement uses TRBV12-3 or TRBV12-4 and TRBJ2-1; D remains unclear. The CDR3 totals 14 residues. The V gene lost 7 bases and the J gene lost 4 bases, with 14 bases spanning the gap. CDR3 residues: CASTLFLEYNEQFF. In DNA form, the CDR3 reads TGTGCCAGCACCCTCTTCTTAGAATACAATGAGCAGTTCTTC.

This clonotype was counted ten times or more. The chain combines TRBV29-1 with TRBJ1-2, with D unresolved. Trimming shortened V by 4 bases and J by 1 base, and 4 bases separated the two germline ends. The CDR3 is made up of 11 amino acids. Germline V gene lookup returns CDR1 SQVTM and CDR2 ANQGSEA. The CDR3: CSVGVNYGYTF. The CDR3 DNA follows: TGCAGCGTTGGAGTTAACTATGGCTACACCTTC.

This clonotype came up many times. The rearrangement uses TRBV4-3 and TRBJ2-5; D not certain. Germline lookup yields CDR1 LGHNA and CDR2 YSLEER. The length of the CDR3 is 14 residues. Deletions cut 0 bases from V and 7 bases from J, with 12 bases between. The chain's CDR3 is CASSQDRAAATQYF. DNA of the CDR3: TGCGCCAGCAGCCAAGATAGGGCGGCGGCGACCCAGTACTTC.

This clonotype was seen a handful of times. This chain uses TRBV6-1 with TRBJ2-2; either TRBD1 or TRBD2 may supply D (5 bases each). The V end lost 8 bases, the J end lost 5 bases, and 18 bases lay between the germline ends. The CDR3 is made up of 15 amino acids. Germline CDR1 and CDR2: MNHNS and SASEGT. DNA for the CDR3: TGTGCCAGCGGAGGCACCAGGGCATTAACCGGGGAGCTGTTTTTT. As protein: CASGGTRALTGELFF.

The sample holds many counts of this clonotype. The CDR3 DNA sequence: TGTGCCAGCAGCTTGCAGACGCAAGAGACCCAGTACTTC. It yields the protein CASSLQTQETQYF. V and J are TRBV7-2 and TRBJ2-5; D is unclear. Germline V gives CDR1 SGHTA, CDR2 FQGNSA. V was clipped by 3 bases and J by 2 bases, with 7 bases between them. The CDR3 consists of 13 residues. The full variable domain, with the rest looked up from reference TRBV7-2 and TRBJ2-5, is GAGVSQSPSNKVTEKGKDVELRCDPISGHTALYWYRQSLGQGLEFLIYFQGNSAPDKSGLPSDRFSAERTGGSVSTLTIQRTQQEDSAVYLCASSLQTQETQYFGPGTRLLVL.

This clonotype was seen repeatedly, ten times or more. V usage is TRBV29-1 and J usage is TRBJ1-1; D ambiguous. The CDR3 covers 10 residues. In germline, CDR1 is SQVTM, CDR2 ANQGSEA. V lost 4 bases and J 3 bases, leaving 3 bases between the germline ends. As DNA, the CDR3 is TGCAGCGTTGTCCACACTGAAGCTTTCTTT. As protein: CSVVHTEAFF.

CDR3 amino acids: CASSWGLAEGYNEQFF. In DNA, the CDR3 is TGTGCCAGCAGCTGGGGACTAGCGGAGGGATACAATGAGCAGTTCTTC. The chain combines TRBV6-2 or TRBV6-3 with TRBJ2-1; 11 bases fit TRBD2. V shed 6 bases, J shed 4 bases, and the junction held 8 bases outside the gene matches. The germline gives CDR1 MNHEY, CDR2 SVGEGT. CDR3 length equals 16 residues.

V gene TRBV24-1 combines with J gene TRBJ2-3; D uncertain. CDR3 length: 14 amino acids. Germline V gene sequence: CDR1 KGHDR, CDR2 SFDVKD. Between the trimmed V and J ends, which lost 1 base and 6 bases, there was a span of 10 bases. CDR3 in amino acids: CATSDFGAADTQYF. The CDR3 bases are TGTGCCACCAGTGATTTTGGCGCCGCTGATACGCAGTATTTT.

V and J are TRBV29-1 and TRBJ2-3, with 8 bases matching TRBD1. The V and J ends lost 2 bases and 8 bases, in that order; junction bases with no gene match: 3. Germline loops: CDR1 SQVTM, CDR2 ANQGSEA. CDR3 length equals 12 residues. The CDR3 nucleotides read TGCAGCGTTGAACAGGGGGCCGGTACGCAGTATTTT. Translated, it gives CSVEQGAGTQYF.

This rearrangement joins TRBV2 to TRBJ2-3, with TRBD2 identical over 10 bases. With V trimmed by 4 bases and J by 4 bases, 11 bases remained unmatched. CDR1 and CDR2 from the germline V gene are SNHLY and FYNNEI. The CDR3 runs to 17 residues. CDR3 nucleotides: TGTGCCAGCAGTGTTTCCCTAGCGGGAGTCCGCCCAGATACGCAGTATTTT. It codes for CASSVSLAGVRPDTQYF.

In its sample, this clonotype was seen many times. This chain links TRBV5-6 with TRBJ1-1; D is possibly TRBD1 (5 bases). This CDR3 spans 18 amino acids. Germline CDR1 and CDR2: SGHDT and YYEEEE. V lost 6 bases to trimming and J lost 4 bases, with 28 bases between them. CDR3 sequence (DNA): TGTGCCAGCACTACGCGGGGCAGGGATTTCGTTCCGGGCACTGAAGCTTTCTTT. It encodes CASTTRGRDFVPGTEAFF.

V and J are TRBV10-3 and TRBJ2-3; 7 nucleotides align to TRBD2. Germline loops: CDR1 ENHRY, CDR2 SYGVKD. This CDR3 spans 14 amino acids. V gave up 7 bases and J gave up 0 bases; unmatched junction bases: 4. The DNA for the CDR3 is TGTGCCATCATGGGTAGCGGGAGCACAGATACGCAGTATTTT. Translation: CAIMGSGSTDTQYF.

The gene calls are TRBV14 and TRBJ2-1, with D unresolved. The CDR3 is 15 amino acids. V lost 6 bases and J 15 bases, leaving 27 bases between the germline ends. The germline V gene encodes CDR1 SGHDN and CDR2 FVKESK. The CDR3 region is CASSYWENEQSDTFF. The DNA for the CDR3 is TGTGCCAGCAGTTACTGGGAAAATGAGCAGTCAGATACGTTCTTC.

The chain is built from TRBV7-7 and TRBJ2-7; TRBD2 matches 7 bases. Germline V CDR1 and CDR2: SSHAT, FNYEAQ (reference sequence). V lost 3 bases, J lost 4 bases, and 9 bases stayed unmatched. This CDR3 is built from 15 residues. CDR3 DNA: TGTGCCAGCAGCTTGGAAAATGGGCGGGAGTACGAGCAGTACTTC. This codes for CASSLENGREYEQYF.

This clonotype was recorded a few times. The chain recombines TRBV5-1 with TRBJ2-1, with a possible D match to TRBD2 (5 bases). The CDR3 consists of 16 residues. V lost 0 bases to trimming and J lost 4 bases, with 14 bases between them. Germline V gene data show CDR1 as SGHRS and CDR2 as YFSETQ. CDR3 amino acids: CASSLDAGLTYNEQFF. As DNA, the CDR3 is TGCGCCAGCAGCTTGGACGCGGGCCTCACTTACAATGAGCAGTTCTTC.

This clonotype was counted between two and nine times. The chain carries TRBV24-1 and TRBJ1-1, with TRBD1 as a possible D gene (6 bases). The CDR3 spans 12 residues. The germline V gene has CDR1 KGHDR and CDR2 SFDVKD. Between the trimmed V and J ends, which lost 5 bases and 7 bases, there was a span of 10 bases. CDR3 loop: CATSGGGFEAFF. CDR3 nucleotides: TGTGCCACCAGTGGAGGGGGTTTTGAAGCTTTCTTT.

This clonotype has just a few counts. The V and J genes are TRBV11-2 and TRBJ2-2, with D tentatively TRBD2 (6 bases). The CDR3 is 15 amino acids. With 4 bases removed from V and 7 bases from J, the gap between germline ends came to 16 bases. Germline V gene data show CDR1 as SGHAT and CDR2 as FQNNGV. In DNA, the CDR3 is TGTGCCAGCAGCTCCCTGCGGGGATCGGGCGGGGAGCTGTTTTTT. Protein: CASSSLRGSGGELFF.